The 19 T cell receptor beta chains below were found in one sample sequenced in a study of blood T cell repertoires in COVID-19. Sequencing was performed with immunoSEQ multiplex PCR; in TCRdb, only in-frame clones are kept and a portion is missing. Here the sample spans some 250,000 clones, nearly 90% being singletons. The sequencing sample was made of peripheral blood. The receptors originated from a woman under 40 with acute or convalescent COVID-19.

This chain joins TRBV7-2 and TRBJ1-2, with D uncertain. V was shortened by 2 bases and J by 4 bases, with 8 bases between the two germline ends. CDR1 is SGHTA and CDR2 is FQGNSA in the germline V gene. This CDR3 spans 13 amino acids. CDR3 protein: CASSLPAGYGYTF. The CDR3 DNA reads TGTGCCAGCAGCTTACCTGCAGGCTATGGCTACACCTTC.

V is TRBV12-3 or TRBV12-4 and J is TRBJ1-5; 7 bases are a match to TRBD1. The CDR3 has 12 amino acids. The J segment lost 6 bases and the V segment lost 5 bases, leaving 1 base of the junction unmatched. CDR3 loop: CASSRGLQPQHF. CDR3 bases: TGTGCCAGCAGTAGGGGGCTTCAGCCCCAGCATTTT.

The chain's CDR3 is CSVEERGRGEQYF. The CDR3 DNA follows: TGCAGCGTTGAGGAGAGGGGTAGGGGGGAGCAGTACTTC. V gene TRBV29-1 combines with J gene TRBJ2-7; D is possibly TRBD1 (6 bases). The CDR3 has 13 residues. Trimming stripped 3 bases from V and 7 bases from J, with 16 bases between. Germline-derived CDR1 and CDR2 are SQVTM and ANQGSEA.

V is TRBV19 and J is TRBJ1-2; D unclear. Trimming left V 9 bases short and J 3 bases short, with 17 bases between. The CDR3 extends over 14 amino acids. Germline assignment: CDR1 LNHDA and CDR2 SQIVND (reference sequence). CDR3 sequence reads: CASSRRQAYYGYTF. CDR3 bases: TGTGCCAGCAGTCGGAGGCAGGCCTACTATGGCTACACCTTC.

The gene calls are TRBV24-1 and TRBJ2-1; 9 bases align to TRBD1. After removal of 5 bases from V and 2 bases from J, the junction contained 0 bases not matched to a gene. The CDR3 contains 14 residues. Germline V gives CDR1 KGHDR, CDR2 SFDVKD. The CDR3, as DNA: TGTGCCACCAGTGGGGACAGGGCCTACAATGAGCAGTTCTTC. It codes for CATSGDRAYNEQFF.

J is TRBJ2-2 and V is TRBV5-1, with 8 bases fitting TRBD2. V dropped 5 bases and J dropped 2; count of bases not matched to a gene: 5. The CDR3 sequence is 15 residues long. CDR1 is SGHRS, CDR2 YFSETQ, per germline. Here the CDR3 reads CASSLTSGNTGELFF. The CDR3 DNA sequence: TGCGCCAGCAGTCTAACTAGCGGAAACACCGGGGAGCTGTTTTTT.

This clone was observed many times. The chain combines TRBV27 with TRBJ1-6; 8 bases are shared with TRBD1. CDR3 length: 16 amino acids. The trim removed 3 bases at V and 4 bases at J, leaving 5 bases unmatched. Germline-derived CDR1 and CDR2 are MNHEY and SMNVEV (reference sequence). CDR3 protein: CASSFRTGPYNSPLHF. In DNA, the CDR3 is TGTGCCAGCAGTTTCAGGACAGGGCCTTATAATTCACCCCTCCACTTT.

The chain couples TRBV11-3 to TRBJ1-6; TRBD1 is a possible D gene (5 bases). The germline gives CDR1 SGHNT, CDR2 YENEEA. The CDR3 totals 17 residues. The ends were cut back, 5 bases at V and 5 bases at J, with 19 bases in the middle. CDR3 residues: CASSANLQAADNSPLHF. CDR3 nucleotide sequence: TGTGCCAGCAGCGCGAATCTACAGGCAGCAGATAATTCACCCCTCCACTTT.

This rearrangement joins TRBV5-1 to TRBJ2-5; D is perhaps TRBD2 (6 bases). The CDR3 is made up of 16 amino acids. With 4 bases removed from V and 4 bases from J, the gap between germline ends came to 20 bases. The germline gives CDR1 SGHRS, CDR2 YFSETQ. This CDR3 reads CASSLPLLRDGETQYF. DNA of the CDR3: TGCGCCAGCAGCCTGCCGCTTTTGCGGGACGGAGAGACCCAGTACTTC.

This clone has only one observation. The chain carries TRBV4-2 and TRBJ2-3, with no clear D. Trimming removed 4 bases from V and 1 base from J, with 12 bases in between. Per germline, CDR1 LGHNA and CDR2 YNFKEQ. The CDR3 totals 15 residues. CDR3 sequence: CASSPRLLGTDTQYF. The DNA of the CDR3 is TGTGCCAGCAGCCCCCGACTCCTCGGCACAGATACGCAGTATTTT.

The rearrangement uses TRBV30 and TRBJ2-7; a possible D gene is TRBD2 (5 bases). V was trimmed by 0 bases and J by 6 bases, leaving 9 bases between them. CDR1 GTSNPN and CDR2 SVGIG come from the germline V gene (reference sequence). The CDR3 totals 12 residues. The CDR3 region is CAWSVQGSEQYF. CDR3 sequence (DNA): TGTGCCTGGAGTGTACAAGGGAGCGAGCAGTACTTC. Full variable domain (rest looked up from reference TRBV30 and TRBJ2-7): SQTIHQWPATLVQPVGSPLSLECTVEGTSNPNLYWYRQAAGRGLQLLFYSVGIGQISSEVPQNLSASRPQDRQFILSSKKLLLSDSGFYLCAWSVQGSEQYFGPGTRLTVT.

The gene calls are TRBV4-1 and TRBJ2-3; D not resolved. This CDR3 is 13 amino acids long. In germline, CDR1 is MGHRA, CDR2 YSYEKL. The ends were cut back, 8 bases at V and 0 bases at J, with 9 bases in the middle. The CDR3: CASSSPSTDTQYF. The CDR3 region has the DNA TGCGCCAGCTCGAGTCCTAGCACAGATACGCAGTATTTT.

The gene calls are TRBV14 and TRBJ2-7, with TRBD2 as a possible D gene (5 bases). Trimming cost V 9 bases and J 2 bases, with 11 bases left between them. The CDR3 covers 12 residues. Germline V gene data show CDR1 as SGHDN and CDR2 as FVKESK. The CDR3 sequence: CASGHGAYEQYF. The CDR3 nucleotides read TGTGCCAGTGGCCACGGGGCCTACGAGCAGTACTTC.

This rearrangement joins TRBV30 to TRBJ1-5; the D is unclear. Germline CDR1 and CDR2: GTSNPN and SVGIG (reference sequence). V was shortened by 3 bases and J by 2 bases, with 17 bases between the two germline ends. This CDR3 comprises 16 residues. The CDR3 nucleotides are TGTGCCTGGAGAGCCCAAGGGTGGGAGCGCAATCAGCCCCAGCATTTT. Translating it yields CAWRAQGWERNQPQHF.

In DNA, the CDR3 is TGTGCCAGCAGCTTGGGAGTTTTGGGGACACAGGGGTTCTTC. Its translation is CASSLGVLGTQGFF. V and J are TRBV5-6 and TRBJ2-1; TRBD1 might be the D (6 bases). The CDR3 sequence is 14 residues long. V lost 0 bases and J 15 bases, leaving 19 bases between the germline ends. Germline values: CDR1 SGHDT, CDR2 YYEEEE.

DNA for the CDR3: TGTGCCAGCAGCTCAGAACAGGGTAATTTCTGGGCCAACGTCCTGACTTTC. Protein: CASSSEQGNFWANVLTF. The chain uses TRBV9 and TRBJ2-6; tentative D call: TRBD1 (6 bases). The CDR3 totals 17 residues. V lost 4 bases, J lost 5 bases, and 19 bases lay in between. Germline CDR1 SGDLS, CDR2 YYNGEE.

The chain has TRBV9 and TRBJ2-5; D is possibly TRBD1 (7 bases). Trimming cost V 3 bases and J 2 bases, with 14 bases left between them. The CDR3 loop spans 15 amino acids. CDR1 is SGDLS and CDR2 is YYNGEE in the germline V gene. This CDR3 reads CASSETGRRQETQYF. The CDR3 nucleotides are TGTGCCAGCAGCGAGACAGGGAGGAGGCAAGAGACCCAGTACTTC.

The chain's CDR3 is CASSRTSGEETQYF. CDR3 DNA sequence: TGTGCCAGCAGCAGGACTAGCGGGGAGGAGACCCAGTACTTC. The chain links TRBV3-1 (or the pseudogene TRBV3-2) to TRBJ2-5; 12 bases fit TRBD2. This CDR3 has 14 amino acids. Losses at the gene ends were 5 bases for V and 5 bases for J; bases not matched to a gene: 3. Looked up from germline, CDR1 is LGHDT and CDR2 is YNNKEL (reference sequence).

CDR3 DNA: TGCGCCAGCAGTTCAGGGGGGTCGGAAGCTTTCTTT. This codes for CASSSGGSEAFF. The chain links TRBV10-1 to TRBJ1-1; 7 bases line up with TRBD1. Unmatched junction bases numbered 5, after V lost 5 bases and J lost 8 bases. Germline V lookup: CDR1 WNHNN, CDR2 SYGVQD (reference sequence). The CDR3 has 12 amino acids.